Included here is one T cell receptor beta chain sequence, with context. Assay used: immunoSEQ multiplex PCR; TCRdb lists only in-frame clones, some missing. The sample lists some 35,000 clones, around nine tenths seen once, with 0.2% to 0.25% in the top ten. Germline V gene sequence: CDR1 MGHDK, CDR2 SYGVNS. After removal of 2 bases from V and 4 bases from J, the junction contained 1 base not matched to a gene. The CDR3 covers 14 residues. This specimen comes from a study of PD-1 blockade in classical Hodgkin lymphoma. Sample time point: newly diagnosed, previously untreated cHL patient sample. Investigators isolated CD4+ T cells from thawed PBMCs through magnetic negative selection.

The rearrangement uses TRBV25-1 and TRBJ2-7, with 11 bases lining up with TRBD1. The specimen sequenced was CD4+ T cells from blood. The sequence came from a human donor with classical Hodgkin lymphoma. CDR3 nucleotide sequence: TGTGCCAGCAGTGAAAGGGACAGGGGGTACGAGCAGTACTTC. Protein product: CASSERDRGYEQYF.